The sequence of this T cell receptor beta chain was determined in a study of blood T cell repertoires in COVID-19. Study background: Samples of COVID-19 (acute and convalescent) were obtained from the United States, Italy and Spain. The analysed material was cDNA or gDNA that came from T cells, B-cell-depleted T cells, or PBMCs.

Seattle participants joined during active infection and were tracked over time. This CDR3 is 14 amino acids long. Germline CDR1 LGHDT, CDR2 YNNKEL (reference sequence). The V end was cut by 4 bases, the J end by 4 bases, with 8 bases between. Using immunoSEQ multiplex PCR, the repertoire was profiled, and TCRdb retains in-frame clones only, with some absent. The profile shows about 390,000 clones, 87% of them singletons. This clonotype was sampled from a woman aged 60-75 years with COVID-19, enrolled during active disease. The material sequenced was peripheral blood. The genes are TRBV3-1 (or the pseudogene TRBV3-2) and TRBJ2-6; D gene uncertain. CDR3: CASSLLQGANVLTF. As DNA, the CDR3 is TGTGCCAGCAGCCTGCTACAGGGGGCCAACGTCCTGACTTTC.